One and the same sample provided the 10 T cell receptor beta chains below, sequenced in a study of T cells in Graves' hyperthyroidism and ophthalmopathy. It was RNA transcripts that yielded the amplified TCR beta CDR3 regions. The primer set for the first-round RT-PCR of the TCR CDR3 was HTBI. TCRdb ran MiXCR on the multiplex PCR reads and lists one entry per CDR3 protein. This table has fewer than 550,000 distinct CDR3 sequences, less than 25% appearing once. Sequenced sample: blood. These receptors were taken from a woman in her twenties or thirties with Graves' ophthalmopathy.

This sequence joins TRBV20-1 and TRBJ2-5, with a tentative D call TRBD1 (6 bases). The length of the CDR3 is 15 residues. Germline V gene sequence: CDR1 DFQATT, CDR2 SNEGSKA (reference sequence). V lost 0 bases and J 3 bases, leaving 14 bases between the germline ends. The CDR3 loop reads CSARDRIRGKETQYF. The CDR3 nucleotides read TGCAGTGCTAGAGATCGTATCAGGGGAAAAGAGACCCAGTACTTC.

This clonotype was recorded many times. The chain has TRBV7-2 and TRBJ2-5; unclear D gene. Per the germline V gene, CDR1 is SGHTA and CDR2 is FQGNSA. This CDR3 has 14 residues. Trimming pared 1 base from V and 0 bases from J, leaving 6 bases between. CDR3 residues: CASSLDSYQETQYF. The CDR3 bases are TGTGCCAGCAGCTTAGACTCGTACCAAGAGACCCAGTACTTC.

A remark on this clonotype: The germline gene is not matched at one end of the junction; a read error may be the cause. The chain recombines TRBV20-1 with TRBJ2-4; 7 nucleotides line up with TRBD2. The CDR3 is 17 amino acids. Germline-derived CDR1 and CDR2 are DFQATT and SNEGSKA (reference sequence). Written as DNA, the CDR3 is TGCAGTGCTAGAGATCGAATCGGGGGGTCATTAATGAACATTAAGTACTTC. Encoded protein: CSARDRIGGSLMNIKYF.

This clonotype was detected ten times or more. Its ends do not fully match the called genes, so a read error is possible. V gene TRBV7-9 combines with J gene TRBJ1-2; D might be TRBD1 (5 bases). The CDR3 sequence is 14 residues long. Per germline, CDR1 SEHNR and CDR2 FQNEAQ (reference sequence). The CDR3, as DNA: TGTGTCAGCACTCCGATGACAGCCCGCTATGGCTACACCTTC. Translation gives CVSTPMTARYGYTF. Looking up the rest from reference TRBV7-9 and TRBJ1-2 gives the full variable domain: DTGVSQNPRHKITKRGQNVTFRCDPISEHNRLYWYRQTLGQGPEFLTYFQNEAQLEKSRLLSDRFSAERPKGSFSTLEIQRTEQGDSAMYLCVSTPMTARYGYTFGSGTRLTVV.

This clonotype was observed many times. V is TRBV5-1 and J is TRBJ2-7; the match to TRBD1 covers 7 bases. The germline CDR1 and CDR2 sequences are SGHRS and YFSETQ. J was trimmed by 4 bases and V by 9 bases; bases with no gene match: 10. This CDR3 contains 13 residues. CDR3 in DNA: TGCGCCACCTCAATGGGACAGCCATACGAGCAGTACTTC. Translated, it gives CATSMGQPYEQYF.

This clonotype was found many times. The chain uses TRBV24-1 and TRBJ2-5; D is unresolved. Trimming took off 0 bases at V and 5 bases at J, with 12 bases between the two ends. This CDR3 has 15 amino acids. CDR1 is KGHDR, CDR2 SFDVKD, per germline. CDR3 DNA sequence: TGTGCCACCAGTGATTTGCGAGAAAGCGAGGAGACCCAGTACTTC. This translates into CATSDLRESEETQYF.

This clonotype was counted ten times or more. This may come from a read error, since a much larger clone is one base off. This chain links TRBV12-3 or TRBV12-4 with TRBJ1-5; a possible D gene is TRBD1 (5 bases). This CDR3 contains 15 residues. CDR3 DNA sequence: TGTGCCGGCAGACCACAGGTGAATAGCAATCAGCCCCAGCATTTT. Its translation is CAGRPQVNSNQPQHF.

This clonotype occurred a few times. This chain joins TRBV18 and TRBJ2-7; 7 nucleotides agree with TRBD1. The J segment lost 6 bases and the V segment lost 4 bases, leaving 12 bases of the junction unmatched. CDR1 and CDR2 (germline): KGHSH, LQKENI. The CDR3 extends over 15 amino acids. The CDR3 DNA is TGTGCCAGCTCACAGGGAACAGGGGCCCTTTCCGAGCAGTACTTC. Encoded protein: CASSQGTGALSEQYF.

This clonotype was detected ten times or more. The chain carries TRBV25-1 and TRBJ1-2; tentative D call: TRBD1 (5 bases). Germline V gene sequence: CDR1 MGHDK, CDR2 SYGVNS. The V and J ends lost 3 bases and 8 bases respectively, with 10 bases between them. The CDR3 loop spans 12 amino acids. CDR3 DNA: TGTGCCAGCAGTGAGGGCAGGGAGGGCTACACCTTC. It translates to CASSEGREGYTF.

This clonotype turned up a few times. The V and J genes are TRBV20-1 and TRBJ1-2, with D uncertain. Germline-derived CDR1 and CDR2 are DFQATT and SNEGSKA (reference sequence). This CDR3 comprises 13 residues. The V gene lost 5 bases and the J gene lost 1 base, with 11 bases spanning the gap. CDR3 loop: CSASSGFNYGYTF. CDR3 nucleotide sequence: TGCAGTGCTTCGTCTGGGTTTAACTATGGCTACACCTTC.